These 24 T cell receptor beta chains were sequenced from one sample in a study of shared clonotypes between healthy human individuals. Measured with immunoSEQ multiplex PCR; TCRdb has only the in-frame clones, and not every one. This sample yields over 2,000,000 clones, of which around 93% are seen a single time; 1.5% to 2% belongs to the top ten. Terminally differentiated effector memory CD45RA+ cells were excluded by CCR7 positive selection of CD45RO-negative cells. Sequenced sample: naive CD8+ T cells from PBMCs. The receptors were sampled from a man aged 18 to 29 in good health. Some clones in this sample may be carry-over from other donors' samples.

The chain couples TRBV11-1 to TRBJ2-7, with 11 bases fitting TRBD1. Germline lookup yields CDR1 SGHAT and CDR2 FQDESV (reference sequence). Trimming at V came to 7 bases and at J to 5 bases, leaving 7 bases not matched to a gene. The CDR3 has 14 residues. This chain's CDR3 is CASTWTGGSHEQYF. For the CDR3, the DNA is TGTGCCAGCACCTGGACAGGGGGCAGCCACGAGCAGTACTTC.

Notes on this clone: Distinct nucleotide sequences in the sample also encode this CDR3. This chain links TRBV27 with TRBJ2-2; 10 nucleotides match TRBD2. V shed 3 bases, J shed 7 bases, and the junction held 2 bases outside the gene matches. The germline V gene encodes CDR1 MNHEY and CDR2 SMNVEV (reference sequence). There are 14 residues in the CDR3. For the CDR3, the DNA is TGTGCCAGCAGTTTGCTAGCGGGGGTCGGGGAGCTGTTTTTT. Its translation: CASSLLAGVGELFF.

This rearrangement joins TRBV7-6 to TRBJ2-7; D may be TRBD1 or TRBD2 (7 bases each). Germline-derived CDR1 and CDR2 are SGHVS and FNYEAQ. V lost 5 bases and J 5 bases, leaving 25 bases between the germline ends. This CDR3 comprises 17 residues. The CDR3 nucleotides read TGTGCCAGCAGCCAACGCAGGGGGGGAAGTTTGATCGACGAGCAGTACTTC. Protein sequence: CASSQRRGGSLIDEQYF.

The CDR3 sequence is CASSPTKGGQYF. The CDR3 DNA reads as TGTGCCAGCAGCCCCACGAAGGGTGGGCAGTACTTC. This chain links TRBV11-2 with TRBJ2-7; D not resolved. CDR1 SGHAT and CDR2 FQNNGV come from the germline V gene. The CDR3 contains 12 residues. Deletions cut 5 bases from V and 9 bases from J, with 14 bases between.

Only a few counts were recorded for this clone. CDR3 DNA sequence: TGTGCCAGTAGCGGGAGGTTGGACGAGCAGTACTTC. It yields the protein CASSGRLDEQYF. The rearrangement links TRBV19 to TRBJ2-7; 7 nucleotides align to TRBD2. Losses at the gene ends were 6 bases for V and 5 bases for J; bases not matched to a gene: 4. Germline assignment: CDR1 LNHDA and CDR2 SQIVND (reference sequence). This CDR3 has 12 residues. The full variable domain, rest sourced from reference TRBV19 and TRBJ2-7, is DGGITQSPKYLFRKEGQNVTLSCEQNLNHDAMYWYRQDPGQGLRLIYYSQIVNDFQKGDIAEGYSVSREKKESFPLTVTSAQKNPTAFYLCASSGRLDEQYFGPGTRLTVT.

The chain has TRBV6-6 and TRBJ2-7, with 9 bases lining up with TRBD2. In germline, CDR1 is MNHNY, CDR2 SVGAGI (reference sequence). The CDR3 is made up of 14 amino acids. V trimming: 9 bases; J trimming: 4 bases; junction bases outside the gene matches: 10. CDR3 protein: CASGLAGLTYEQYF. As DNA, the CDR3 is TGTGCCAGTGGCCTAGCGGGACTGACGTACGAGCAGTACTTC.

In nucleotides, the CDR3 is TGTGCCAGCAGCTTACTTCACCGGGACACTGTAGCCAAAAACATTCAGTACTTC. Amino acids: CASSLLHRDTVAKNIQYF. V usage is TRBV5-8 and J usage is TRBJ2-4, with D perhaps TRBD1 (6 bases). This CDR3 has 18 residues. Deletions cut 2 bases from V and 0 bases from J, with 18 bases between. Germline V gene lookup returns CDR1 SGHTS and CDR2 YDEGEE. The variable domain in full, completed from reference TRBV5-8 and TRBJ2-4, reads EAGVTQSPTHLIKTRGQQATLRCSPISGHTSVYWYQQALGLGLQFLLWYDEGEERNRGNFPPRFSGRQFPNYSSELNVNALELEDSALYLCASSLLHRDTVAKNIQYFGAGTRLSVL.

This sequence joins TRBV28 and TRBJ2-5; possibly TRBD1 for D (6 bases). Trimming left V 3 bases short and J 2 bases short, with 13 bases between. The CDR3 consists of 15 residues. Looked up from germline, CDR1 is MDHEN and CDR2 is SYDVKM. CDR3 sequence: CASSFVTGQQETQYF. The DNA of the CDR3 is TGTGCCAGCAGTTTCGTCACGGGACAACAAGAGACCCAGTACTTC. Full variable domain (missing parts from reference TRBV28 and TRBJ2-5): DVKVTQSSRYLVKRTGEKVFLECVQDMDHENMFWYRQDPGLGLRLIYFSYDVKMKEKGDIPEGYSVSREKKERFSLILESASTNQTSMYLCASSFVTGQQETQYFGPGTRLLVL.

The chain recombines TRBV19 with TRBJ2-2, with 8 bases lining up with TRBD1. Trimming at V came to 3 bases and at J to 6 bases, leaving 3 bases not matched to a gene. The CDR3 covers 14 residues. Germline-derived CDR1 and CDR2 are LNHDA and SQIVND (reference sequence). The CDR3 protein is CASSIMTGAGELFF. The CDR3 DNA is TGTGCCAGTAGTATCATGACAGGGGCCGGGGAGCTGTTTTTT.

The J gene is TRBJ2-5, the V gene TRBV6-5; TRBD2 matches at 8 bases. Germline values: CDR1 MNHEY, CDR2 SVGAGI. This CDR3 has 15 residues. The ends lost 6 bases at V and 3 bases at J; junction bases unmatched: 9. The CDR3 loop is CASSKGRGGKETQYF. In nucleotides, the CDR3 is TGTGCCAGCAGCAAGGGACGGGGGGGGAAAGAGACCCAGTACTTC.

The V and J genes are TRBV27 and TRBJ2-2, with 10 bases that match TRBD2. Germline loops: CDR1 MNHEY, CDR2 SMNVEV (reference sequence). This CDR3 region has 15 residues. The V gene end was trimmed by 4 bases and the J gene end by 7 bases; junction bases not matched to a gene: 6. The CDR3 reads CASSWLAGVIGELFF. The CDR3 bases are TGTGCCAGCAGTTGGCTAGCGGGAGTCATCGGGGAGCTGTTTTTT.

For the CDR3, the DNA is TGTGCCAGCAGTGGGACTAGCGGGGGCTCCTACGAGCAGTACTTC. Translation: CASSGTSGGSYEQYF. This chain uses TRBV2 with TRBJ2-7; 13 bases are shared with TRBD2. There are 15 residues in the CDR3. Germline trimming cut 4 bases from V and 0 bases from J; bases unmatched to any gene: 0. Germline lookup yields CDR1 SNHLY and CDR2 FYNNEI.

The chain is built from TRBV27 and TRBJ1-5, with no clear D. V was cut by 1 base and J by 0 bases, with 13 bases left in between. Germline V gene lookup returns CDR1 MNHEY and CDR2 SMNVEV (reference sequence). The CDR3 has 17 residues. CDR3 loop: CASSLWAGSNSNQPQHF. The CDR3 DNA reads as TGTGCCAGCAGTTTATGGGCAGGCTCGAATAGCAATCAGCCCCAGCATTTT.

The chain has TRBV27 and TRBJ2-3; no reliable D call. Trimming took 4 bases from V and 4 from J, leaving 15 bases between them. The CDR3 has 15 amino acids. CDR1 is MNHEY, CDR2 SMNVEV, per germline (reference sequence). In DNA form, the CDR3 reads TGTGCCAGCAGTTCTGGGATGACGGGTGCAGATACGCAGTATTTT. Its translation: CASSSGMTGADTQYF.

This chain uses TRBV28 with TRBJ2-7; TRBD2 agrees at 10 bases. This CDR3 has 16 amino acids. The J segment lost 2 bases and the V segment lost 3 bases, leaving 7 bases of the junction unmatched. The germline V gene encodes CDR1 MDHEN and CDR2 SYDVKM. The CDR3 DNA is TGTGCCAGCAGTTTTCGCTTAGCGGGAGGCCCCTACGAGCAGTACTTC. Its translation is CASSFRLAGGPYEQYF.

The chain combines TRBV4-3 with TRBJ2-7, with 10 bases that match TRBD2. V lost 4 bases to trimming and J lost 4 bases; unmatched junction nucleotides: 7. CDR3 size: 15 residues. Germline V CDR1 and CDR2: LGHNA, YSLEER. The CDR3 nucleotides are TGCGCCAGCAGCCTTACCCTAGCGGGAGTTTACGAGCAGTACTTC. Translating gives CASSLTLAGVYEQYF.

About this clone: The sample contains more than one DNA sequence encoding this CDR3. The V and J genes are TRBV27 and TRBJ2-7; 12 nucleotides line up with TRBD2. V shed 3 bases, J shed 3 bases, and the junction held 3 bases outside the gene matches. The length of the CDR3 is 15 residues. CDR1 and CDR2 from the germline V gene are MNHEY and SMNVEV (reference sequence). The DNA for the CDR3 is TGTGCCAGCAGTTTCCTAGCGGGAGGGAACTACGAGCAGTACTTC. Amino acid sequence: CASSFLAGGNYEQYF.

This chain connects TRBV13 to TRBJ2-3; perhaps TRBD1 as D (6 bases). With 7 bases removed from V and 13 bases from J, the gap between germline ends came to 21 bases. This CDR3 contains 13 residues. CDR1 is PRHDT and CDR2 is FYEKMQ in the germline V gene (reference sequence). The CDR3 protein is CASTASRGYDKYF. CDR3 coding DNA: TGTGCCAGCACCGCCTCGAGGGGGTATGATAAGTATTTT.

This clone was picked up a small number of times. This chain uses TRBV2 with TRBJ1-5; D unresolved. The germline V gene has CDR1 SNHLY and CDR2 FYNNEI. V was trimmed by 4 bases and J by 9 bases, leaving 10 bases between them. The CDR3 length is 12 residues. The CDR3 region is CASSGLNPPQHF. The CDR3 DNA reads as TGTGCCAGCAGTGGCCTTAACCCGCCCCAGCATTTT.

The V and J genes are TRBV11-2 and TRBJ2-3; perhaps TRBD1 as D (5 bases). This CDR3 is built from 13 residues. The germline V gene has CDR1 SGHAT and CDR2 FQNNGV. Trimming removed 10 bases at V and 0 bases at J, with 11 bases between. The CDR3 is CATQGRSTDTQYF. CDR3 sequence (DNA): TGTGCCACCCAGGGAAGGAGCACAGATACGCAGTATTTT.

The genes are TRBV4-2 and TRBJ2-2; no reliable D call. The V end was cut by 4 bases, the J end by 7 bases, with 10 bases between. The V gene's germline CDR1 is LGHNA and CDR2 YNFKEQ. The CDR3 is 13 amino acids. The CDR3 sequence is CASSPIPSGELFF. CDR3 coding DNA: TGTGCCAGCAGCCCTATTCCCAGCGGGGAGCTGTTTTTT.

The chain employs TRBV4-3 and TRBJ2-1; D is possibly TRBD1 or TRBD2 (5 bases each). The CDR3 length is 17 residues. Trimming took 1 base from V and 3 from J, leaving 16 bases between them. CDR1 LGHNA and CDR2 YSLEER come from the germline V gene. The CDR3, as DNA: TGCGCCAGCAGCCAAGGGACGGGGCCTCTTTACTACAATGAGCAGTTCTTC. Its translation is CASSQGTGPLYYNEQFF.

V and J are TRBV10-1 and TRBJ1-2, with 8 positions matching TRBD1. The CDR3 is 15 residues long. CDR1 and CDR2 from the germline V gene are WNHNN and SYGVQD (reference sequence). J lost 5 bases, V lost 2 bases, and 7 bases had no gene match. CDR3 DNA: TGCGCCAGCAGTGAGCCGGACAGGGAGAGGTATGGCTACACCTTC. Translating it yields CASSEPDRERYGYTF.

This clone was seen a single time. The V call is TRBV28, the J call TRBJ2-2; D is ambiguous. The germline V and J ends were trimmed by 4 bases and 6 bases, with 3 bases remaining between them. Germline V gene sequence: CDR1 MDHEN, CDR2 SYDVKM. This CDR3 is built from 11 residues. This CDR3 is CASSYSGELFF. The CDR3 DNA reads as TGTGCCAGCAGTTATTCCGGGGAGCTGTTTTTT. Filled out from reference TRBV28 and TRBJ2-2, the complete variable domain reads DVKVTQSSRYLVKRTGEKVFLECVQDMDHENMFWYRQDPGLGLRLIYFSYDVKMKEKGDIPEGYSVSREKKERFSLILESASTNQTSMYLCASSYSGELFFGEGSRLTVL.